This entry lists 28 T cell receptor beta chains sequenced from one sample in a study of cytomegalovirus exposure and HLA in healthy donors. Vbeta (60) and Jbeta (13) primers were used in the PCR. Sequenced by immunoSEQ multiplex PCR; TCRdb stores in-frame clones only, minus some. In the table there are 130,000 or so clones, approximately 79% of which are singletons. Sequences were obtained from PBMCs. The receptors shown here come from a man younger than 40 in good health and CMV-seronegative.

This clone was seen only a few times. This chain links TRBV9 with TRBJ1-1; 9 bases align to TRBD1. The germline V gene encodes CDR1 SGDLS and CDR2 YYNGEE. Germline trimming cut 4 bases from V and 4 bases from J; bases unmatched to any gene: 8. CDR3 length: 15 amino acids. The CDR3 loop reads CASSPRDREGTEAFF. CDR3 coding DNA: TGTGCCAGCAGCCCCCGGGACAGGGAGGGCACTGAAGCTTTCTTT.

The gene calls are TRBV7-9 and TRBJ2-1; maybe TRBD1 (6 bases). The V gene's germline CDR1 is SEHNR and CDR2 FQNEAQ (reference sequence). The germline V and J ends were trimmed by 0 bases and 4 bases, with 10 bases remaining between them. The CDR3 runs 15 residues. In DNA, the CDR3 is TGTGCCAGCAGCTTAGCGGGGGCGCGGTACAATGAGCAGTTCTTC. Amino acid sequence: CASSLAGARYNEQFF.

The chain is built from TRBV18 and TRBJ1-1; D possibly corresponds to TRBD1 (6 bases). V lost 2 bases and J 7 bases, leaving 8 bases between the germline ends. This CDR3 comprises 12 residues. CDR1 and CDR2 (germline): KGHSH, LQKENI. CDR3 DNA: TGTGCCAGCTCACCAAGGGGGGGTGAAGCTTTCTTT. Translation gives CASSPRGGEAFF.

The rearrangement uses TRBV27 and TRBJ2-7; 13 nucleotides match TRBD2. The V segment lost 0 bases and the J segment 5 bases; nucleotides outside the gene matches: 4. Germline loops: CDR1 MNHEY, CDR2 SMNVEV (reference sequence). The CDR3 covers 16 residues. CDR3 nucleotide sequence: TGTGCCAGCAGTTTATCGCCGGGACTAGCGGGGAACGAGCAGTACTTC. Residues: CASSLSPGLAGNEQYF.

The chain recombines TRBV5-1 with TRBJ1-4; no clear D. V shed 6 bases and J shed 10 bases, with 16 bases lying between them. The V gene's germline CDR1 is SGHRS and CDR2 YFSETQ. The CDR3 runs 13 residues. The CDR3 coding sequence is TGCGCCAGCACCCCTGACGGAACGGGAAAACTGTTTTTT. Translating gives CASTPDGTGKLFF.

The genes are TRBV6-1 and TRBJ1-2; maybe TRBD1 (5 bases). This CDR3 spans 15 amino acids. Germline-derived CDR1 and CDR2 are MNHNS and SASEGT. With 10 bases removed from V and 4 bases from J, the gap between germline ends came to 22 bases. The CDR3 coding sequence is TGTGCCATCGAACATCGGGGGGATGGTTTCTATGGCTACACCTTC. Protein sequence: CAIEHRGDGFYGYTF.

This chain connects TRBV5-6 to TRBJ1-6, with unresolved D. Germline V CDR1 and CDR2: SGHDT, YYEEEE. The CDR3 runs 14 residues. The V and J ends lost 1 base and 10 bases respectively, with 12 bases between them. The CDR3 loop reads CASSLRSGKSPLHF. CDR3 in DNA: TGTGCCAGCAGCTTGCGGTCGGGGAAGTCACCCCTCCACTTT.

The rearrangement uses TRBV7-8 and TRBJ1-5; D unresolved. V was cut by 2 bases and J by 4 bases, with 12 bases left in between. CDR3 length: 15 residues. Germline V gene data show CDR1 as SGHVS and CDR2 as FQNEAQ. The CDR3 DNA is TGTGCCAGCAGCTTATTTCGCGAACGTAATCAGCCCCAGCATTTT. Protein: CASSLFRERNQPQHF.

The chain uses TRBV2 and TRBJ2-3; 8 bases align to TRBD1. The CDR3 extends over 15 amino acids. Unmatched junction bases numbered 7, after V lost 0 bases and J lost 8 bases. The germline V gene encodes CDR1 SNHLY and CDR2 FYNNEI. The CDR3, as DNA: TGTGCCAGCAGTGAAGCAGGACAGGGTCGTAGTACGCAGTATTTT. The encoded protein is CASSEAGQGRSTQYF.

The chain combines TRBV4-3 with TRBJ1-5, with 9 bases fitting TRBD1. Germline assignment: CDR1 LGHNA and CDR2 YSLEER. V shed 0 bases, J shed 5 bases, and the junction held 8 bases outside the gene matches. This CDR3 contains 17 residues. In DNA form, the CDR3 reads TGCGCCAGCAGCCAAGATTACAGGGGGCGCGGGGATCAGCCCCAGCATTTT. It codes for CASSQDYRGRGDQPQHF.

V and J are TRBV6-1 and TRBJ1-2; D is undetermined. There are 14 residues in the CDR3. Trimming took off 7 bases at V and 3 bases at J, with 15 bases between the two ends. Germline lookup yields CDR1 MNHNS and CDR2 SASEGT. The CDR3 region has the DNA TGTGCCAGCACCCCGAGTCGGGATTACTATGGCTACACCTTC. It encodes CASTPSRDYYGYTF.

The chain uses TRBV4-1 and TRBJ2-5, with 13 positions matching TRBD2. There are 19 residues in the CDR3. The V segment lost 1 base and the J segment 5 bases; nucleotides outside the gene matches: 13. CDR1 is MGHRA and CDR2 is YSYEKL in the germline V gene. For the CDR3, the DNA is TGCGCCAGCAGCCAAGGGGGGGCCTCTCCGGGACTAGCGGGGGAGACCCAGTACTTC. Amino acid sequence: CASSQGGASPGLAGETQYF.

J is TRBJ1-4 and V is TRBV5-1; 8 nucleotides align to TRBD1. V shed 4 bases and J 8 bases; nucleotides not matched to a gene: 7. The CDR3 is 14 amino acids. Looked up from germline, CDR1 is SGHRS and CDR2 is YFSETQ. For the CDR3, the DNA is TGCGCCAGCAGCCCATGGACAGGGCAGGAAAAACTGTTTTTT. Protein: CASSPWTGQEKLFF.

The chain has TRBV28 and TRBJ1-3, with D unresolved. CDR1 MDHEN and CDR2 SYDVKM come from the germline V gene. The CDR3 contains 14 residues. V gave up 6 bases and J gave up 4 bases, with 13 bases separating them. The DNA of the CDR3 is TGTGCCAGCAGCCCTATAGCTGGGGGAAACACCATATATTTT. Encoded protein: CASSPIAGGNTIYF.

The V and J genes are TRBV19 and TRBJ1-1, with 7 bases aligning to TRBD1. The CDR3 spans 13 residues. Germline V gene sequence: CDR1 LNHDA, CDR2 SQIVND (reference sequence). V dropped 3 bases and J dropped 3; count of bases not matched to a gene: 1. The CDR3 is CASSIDRDTEAFF. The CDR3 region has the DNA TGTGCCAGTAGTATCGACAGGGACACTGAAGCTTTCTTT.

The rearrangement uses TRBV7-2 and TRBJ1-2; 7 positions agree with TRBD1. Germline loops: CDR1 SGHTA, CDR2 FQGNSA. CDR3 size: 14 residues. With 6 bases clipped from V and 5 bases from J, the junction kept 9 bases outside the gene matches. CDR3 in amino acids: CASSPGTAGYGYTF. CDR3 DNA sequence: TGTGCCAGCAGTCCCGGGACAGCCGGGTATGGCTACACCTTC.

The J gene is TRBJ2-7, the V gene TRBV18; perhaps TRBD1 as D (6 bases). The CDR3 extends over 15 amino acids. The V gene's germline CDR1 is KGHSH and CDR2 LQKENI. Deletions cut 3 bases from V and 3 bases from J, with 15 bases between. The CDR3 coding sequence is TGTGCCAGCTCACCCGGGCAGGGGTCGGGCTACGAGCAGTACTTC. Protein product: CASSPGQGSGYEQYF.

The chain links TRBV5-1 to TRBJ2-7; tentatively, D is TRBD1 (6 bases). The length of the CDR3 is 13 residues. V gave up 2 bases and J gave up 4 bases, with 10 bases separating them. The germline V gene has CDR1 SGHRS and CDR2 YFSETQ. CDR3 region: CASSFPGTYEQYF. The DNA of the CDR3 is TGCGCCAGCAGCTTCCCCGGGACATACGAGCAGTACTTC.

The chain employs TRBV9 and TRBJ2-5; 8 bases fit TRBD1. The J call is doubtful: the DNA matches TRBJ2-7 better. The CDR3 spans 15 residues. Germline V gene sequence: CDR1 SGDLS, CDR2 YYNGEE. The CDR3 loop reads CASSSRTGSSYEQYF. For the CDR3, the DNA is TGTGCCAGCAGCTCTAGGACAGGGAGCTCCTACGAGCAGTACTTC.

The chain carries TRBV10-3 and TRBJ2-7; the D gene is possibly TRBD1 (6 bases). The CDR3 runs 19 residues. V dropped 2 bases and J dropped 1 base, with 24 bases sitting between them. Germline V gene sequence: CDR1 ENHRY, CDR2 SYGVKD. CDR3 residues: CAISEGGRGAARRSYEQYF. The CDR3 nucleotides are TGTGCCATCAGTGAGGGAGGCAGGGGAGCTGCGCGTAGGTCCTACGAGCAGTACTTC.

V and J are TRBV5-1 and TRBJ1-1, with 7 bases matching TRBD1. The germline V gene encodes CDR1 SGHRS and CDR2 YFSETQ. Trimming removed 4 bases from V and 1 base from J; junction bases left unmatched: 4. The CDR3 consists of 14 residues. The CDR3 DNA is TGCGCCAGCAGCAGGGACAGATCGAACACTGAAGCTTTCTTT. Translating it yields CASSRDRSNTEAFF. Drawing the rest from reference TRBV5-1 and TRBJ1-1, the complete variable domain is KAGVTQTPRYLIKTRGQQVTLSCSPISGHRSVSWYQQTPGQGLQFLFEYFSETQRNKGNFPGRFSGRQFSNSRSEMNVSTLELGDSALYLCASSRDRSNTEAFFGQGTRLTVV.

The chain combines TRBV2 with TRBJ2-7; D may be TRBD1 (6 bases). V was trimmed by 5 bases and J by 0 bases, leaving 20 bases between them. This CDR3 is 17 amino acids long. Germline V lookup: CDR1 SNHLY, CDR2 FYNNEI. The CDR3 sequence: CASSRTSIGGSSYEQYF. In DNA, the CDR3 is TGTGCCAGCAGTAGAACGTCTATAGGGGGTAGCTCCTACGAGCAGTACTTC.

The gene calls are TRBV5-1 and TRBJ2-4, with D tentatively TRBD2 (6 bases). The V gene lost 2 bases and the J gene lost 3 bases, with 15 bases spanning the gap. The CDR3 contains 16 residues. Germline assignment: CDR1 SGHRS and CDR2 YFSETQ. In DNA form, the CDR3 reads TGCGCCAGCAGCTTAGCGGGTAGTGCCGACAAAAACATTCAGTACTTC. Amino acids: CASSLAGSADKNIQYF. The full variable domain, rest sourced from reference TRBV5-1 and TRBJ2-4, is KAGVTQTPRYLIKTRGQQVTLSCSPISGHRSVSWYQQTPGQGLQFLFEYFSETQRNKGNFPGRFSGRQFSNSRSEMNVSTLELGDSALYLCASSLAGSADKNIQYFGAGTRLSVL.

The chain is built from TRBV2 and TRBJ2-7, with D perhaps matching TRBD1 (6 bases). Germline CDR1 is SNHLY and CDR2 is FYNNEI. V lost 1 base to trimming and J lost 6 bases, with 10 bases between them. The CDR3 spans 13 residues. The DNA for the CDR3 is TGTGCCAGCAGTGAAGTGAGAGGGGGCGAGCAGTACTTC. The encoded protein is CASSEVRGGEQYF.

CDR3 in DNA: TGTGCCATCCCGTTAGTTAACACAGATACGCAGTATTTT. Translated, it gives CAIPLVNTDTQYF. This chain joins TRBV6-6 and TRBJ2-3, with unresolved D. Trimming cost V 10 bases and J 2 bases, with 13 bases left between them. Germline assignment: CDR1 MNHNY and CDR2 SVGAGI (reference sequence). The CDR3 is made up of 13 amino acids.

CDR3 in DNA: TGCGCCAGCAGCTTCCTAGCGACAAACACCGGGGAGCTGTTTTTT. Residues: CASSFLATNTGELFF. This sequence joins TRBV5-1 and TRBJ2-2, with a tentative D call TRBD2 (6 bases). CDR1 and CDR2 (germline): SGHRS, YFSETQ. V lost 2 bases to trimming and J lost 2 bases, with 10 bases between them. The CDR3 has 15 residues.

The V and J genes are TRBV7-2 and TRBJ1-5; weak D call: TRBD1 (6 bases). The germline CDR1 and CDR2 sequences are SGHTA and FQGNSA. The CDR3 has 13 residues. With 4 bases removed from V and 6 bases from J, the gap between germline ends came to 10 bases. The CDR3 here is CASSSDRSQPQHF. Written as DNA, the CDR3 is TGTGCCAGCAGCTCGGACAGAAGTCAGCCCCAGCATTTT.

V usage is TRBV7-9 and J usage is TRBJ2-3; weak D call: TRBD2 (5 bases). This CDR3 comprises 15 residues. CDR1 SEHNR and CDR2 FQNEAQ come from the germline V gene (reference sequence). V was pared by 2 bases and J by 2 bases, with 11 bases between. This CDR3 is CASSLNRDYTDTQYF. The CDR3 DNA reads TGTGCCAGCAGCTTAAATCGCGACTACACAGATACGCAGTATTTT. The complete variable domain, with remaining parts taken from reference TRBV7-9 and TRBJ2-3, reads DTGVSQNPRHKITKRGQNVTFRCDPISEHNRLYWYRQTLGQGPEFLTYFQNEAQLEKSRLLSDRFSAERPKGSFSTLEIQRTEQGDSAMYLCASSLNRDYTDTQYFGPGTRLTVL.